This T cell receptor beta chain was documented in a study of T cell repertoires in cytomegalovirus infection. TCRdb reprocessed the reads with MiXCR, giving one entry per CDR3 protein. Here the sample spans roughly 990,000 distinct CDR3 sequences, around 30% being singletons. Germline CDR1 SGHVS, CDR2 FQNEAQ. CDR3 length: 15 residues. The V segment lost 4 bases and the J segment 1 base; nucleotides outside the gene matches: 3. This clonotype was counted ten times or more. Its antigen is unknown. The TCR was taken from a human donor in good health (CMV status not recorded). Some clones in this sample may be carry-over from other donors' samples. The chain links TRBV7-8 to TRBJ2-4, with TRBD2 matching 8 bases. The sample was cultured CD8+ T cells from PBMCs, taken from culture after CMV antigen stimulation. CDR3 sequence (DNA): TGTGCCAGCAGCTCCGGGGGGGCTGCCAAAAACATTCAGTACTTC. It encodes CASSSGGAAKNIQYF.